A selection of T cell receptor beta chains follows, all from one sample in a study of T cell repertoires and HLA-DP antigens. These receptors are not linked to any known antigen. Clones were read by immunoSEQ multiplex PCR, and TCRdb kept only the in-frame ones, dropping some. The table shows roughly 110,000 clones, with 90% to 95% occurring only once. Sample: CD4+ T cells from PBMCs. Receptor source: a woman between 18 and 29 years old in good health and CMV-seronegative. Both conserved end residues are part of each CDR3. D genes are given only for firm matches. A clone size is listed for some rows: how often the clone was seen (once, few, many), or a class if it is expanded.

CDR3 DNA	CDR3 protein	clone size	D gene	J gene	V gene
TGTGCCAGCAGCCCCTGGGGGCTCAACACTGAAGCTTTCTTT	CASSPWGLNTEAFF	.	.	TRBJ1-1	TRBV7-9
TGTGCCAGCATCCCCCTCGGTGCGTCCTCCTACGAGCAGTACTTC	CASIPLGASSYEQYF	.	.	TRBJ2-7	TRBV27
TGTGCCAGCAGCTTAGTACTAGGGACGGAGACCCAGTACTTC	CASSLVLGTETQYF	.	.	TRBJ2-5	TRBV7-8
TGTGCCAGCTCACCACAAGACCGGGAGGGGCCCCAGCATTTT	CASSPQDREGPQHF	.	.	TRBJ1-5	TRBV18
TGTGCCAGCAGTTTACTCCAGGGCTGGACTGAAGCTTTCTTT	CASSLLQGWTEAFF	.	.	TRBJ1-1	TRBV28
TGTGCCAGCAGCCGGGGGAACTATGGCTACACCTTC	CASSRGNYGYTF	.	.	TRBJ1-2	TRBV7-2
TGTGCCAGCAGCTTAACCGGCGGGAGGGCCCGAGATACGCAGTATTTT	CASSLTGGRARDTQYF	.	TRBD2	TRBJ2-3	TRBV7-3
TGTGCCAGCATGGCGGGTTCGAACACCGGGGAGCTGTTTTTT	CASMAGSNTGELFF	.	.	TRBJ2-2	TRBV2
TGTGCCAGCAGCCATTGGACTTCGACAGATACGCAGTATTTT	CASSHWTSTDTQYF	.	.	TRBJ2-3	TRBV11-2
TGTGCCAGCAGTAGTACAGGGAAGAGTGGCTACACCTTC	CASSSTGKSGYTF	once	.	TRBJ1-2	TRBV14
TGTGCCAGTAGCCCAAGGACGGCGAACCCCCAAGAGACCCAGTACTTC	CASSPRTANPQETQYF	.	.	TRBJ2-5	TRBV19
TGTGCCAGCAGTGAGCGTGGACGGGCGAGCTCTGGAAACACCATATATTTT	CASSERGRASSGNTIYF	.	.	TRBJ1-3	TRBV6-1
TGTGCCAGCAGCTTACGTATGGGCGCGAACACCGGGGAGCTGTTTTTT	CASSLRMGANTGELFF	.	.	TRBJ2-2	TRBV7-2
TGTGCCAGCAACGGGATACAGCAGGGGGCGAGAGGAAAAGGCTACACCTTC	CASNGIQQGARGKGYTF	.	TRBD1	TRBJ1-2	TRBV28
TGTGCCAGCAGTGAAAGGGAGGGCTATGGCTACACCTTC	CASSEREGYGYTF	.	.	TRBJ1-2	TRBV28
TGTGCCAGCAGCTTAACGACAGGGGGAAGATCCGGGGAGCTGTTTTTT	CASSLTTGGRSGELFF	.	TRBD1	TRBJ2-2	TRBV11-1
TGCGCCAGCAGCCCACCGAGGGGCGGGAGGCCGGCCGGCCGTTTTAGCACAGATACGCAGTATTTT	CASSPPRGGRPAGRFSTDTQYF	.	TRBD2	TRBJ2-3	TRBV4-1
TGTGCCAGCAGCGAGTCCCTCGACTCGACAGGGACCTGGTCCTACGAGCAGTACTTC	CASSESLDSTGTWSYEQYF	.	TRBD1	TRBJ2-7	TRBV9
TGTGCCAGCAGTTTAAAAGTAAACTTTGAAGCTTTCTTT	CASSLKVNFEAFF	once	.	TRBJ1-1	TRBV27
TGCGCCAGCAGCTTGGGTACTAGCACAGATACGCAGTATTTT	CASSLGTSTDTQYF	.	.	TRBJ2-3	TRBV5-1
TGTGCCAGCAGCCAAGATCTGCCGGGGGCAAGATCCTACAATGAGCAGTTCTTC	CASSQDLPGARSYNEQFF	.	.	TRBJ2-1	TRBV4-2
TGCAGCGTCTCCTTGGTTTGGGGAACCGGGGAGCTGTTTTTT	CSVSLVWGTGELFF	.	.	TRBJ2-2	TRBV29-1
TGCAGTGCTAGGGGCAACACTGAAGCTTTCTTT	CSARGNTEAFF	.	.	TRBJ1-1	TRBV20-1
TGTGCCAGCAGGAGGGACAGGGATCCTGAAGCTTTCTTT	CASRRDRDPEAFF	once	TRBD1	TRBJ1-1	TRBV6-5
TGTGCCAGCAGTCCCGGGACTAGCAGACCCTACGAGCAGTACTTC	CASSPGTSRPYEQYF	.	TRBD2	TRBJ2-7	TRBV5-4
TGTGCCAGAAGCCCCCCGGGACAACTCACCGGGGAGCTGTTTTTT	CARSPPGQLTGELFF	.	.	TRBJ2-2	TRBV5-3
TGCGCCAGCAGCCCAACCGGGACAGCGACCGGAGGCGGGGAGCTGTTTTTT	CASSPTGTATGGGELFF	.	TRBD1	TRBJ2-2	TRBV5-1
TGCGCCAGCAGCCAAGATTACAGTCAACGGGCTAGAATAACAGATACGCAGTATTTT	CASSQDYSQRARITDTQYF	.	.	TRBJ2-3	TRBV4-1
TGTGCCAGCAGCCGACAGTTTCTGGGGACCCAGTACTTC	CASSRQFLGTQYF	.	.	TRBJ2-5	TRBV27
TGTGCCAGCAGCCTGGACAGGGGAGGGACTGAAGCTTTCTTT	CASSLDRGGTEAFF	.	TRBD1	TRBJ1-1	TRBV4-2
TGTGCCAGCGGCCAGGGCTCCGGGACCTACGAGCAGTACTTC	CASGQGSGTYEQYF	.	.	TRBJ2-7	TRBV18
TGTGCCAGCAGCCAAGATAGGTCCAGGGGGCGAAGTTTCGCCGGGGAGCTGTTTTTT	CASSQDRSRGRSFAGELFF	.	TRBD1	TRBJ2-2	TRBV4-2
TGTGCCACCAGCAGAGATCAAATGACTAGCGGGGGGGCCACGGCAGATACGCAGTATTTT	CATSRDQMTSGGATADTQYF	.	TRBD2	TRBJ2-3	TRBV15
TGTGCCAGTAGTATAGTGGCAGGGGACAGGGGTTACAATGAGCAGTTCTTC	CASSIVAGDRGYNEQFF	.	TRBD1	TRBJ2-1	TRBV19
TGTGCCAGCAATCGGTACAGGGCCGGCGGGGAGCTGTTTTTT	CASNRYRAGGELFF	once	.	TRBJ2-2	TRBV6-6
TGTGCCAGCAGTTCGGGGGAGAATCCTAGCACAGATACGCAGTATTTT	CASSSGENPSTDTQYF	.	.	TRBJ2-3	TRBV6-6
TGCAGCGTTTATATAGCGGGTGGCCGCTCCTACGAGCAGTACTTC	CSVYIAGGRSYEQYF	.	TRBD2	TRBJ2-7	TRBV29-1
TGTGCCAGCAGTTTTGGGATCTGGGCTGAAGCTTTCTTT	CASSFGIWAEAFF	few	.	TRBJ1-1	TRBV28
TGTGCCAGCAGCTTCGGGGGCGATGAGCAGTTCTTC	CASSFGGDEQFF	.	.	TRBJ2-1	TRBV7-3
TGTGCCAGCAGCGTAGGTAGAGGCTTAGTTAACGGGGAGCTGTTTTTT	CASSVGRGLVNGELFF	.	.	TRBJ2-2	TRBV9
TGTGCCAGCAGCTGGACTTTGGATGAGCAGTTCTTC	CASSWTLDEQFF	.	.	TRBJ2-1	TRBV5-6
TGTGCCATCAGTTCCCCGGGGGCGGTAGAGCAGTTCTTC	CAISSPGAVEQFF	once	.	TRBJ2-1	TRBV10-3
TGTGCCAGCTCACCCCGGGACACCGAGCAGTACTTC	CASSPRDTEQYF	.	.	TRBJ2-7	TRBV18
TGTGCCAGCAGTACAGGGGGACAGGGGCGGACTGAAGCTTTCTTT	CASSTGGQGRTEAFF	.	TRBD1	TRBJ1-1	TRBV28
TGTGCCAGCAGCGCACAGGGGGCCCTGGGGGAGCAGTACTTC	CASSAQGALGEQYF	.	TRBD1	TRBJ2-7	TRBV11-2
TGTGCCAGCAGCGCCCTGACAGGGGCCGGGGAGCTGTTTTTT	CASSALTGAGELFF	.	TRBD1	TRBJ2-2	TRBV9
TGCAGTGCTAGAGCCACTTCTGGCTACACCTTC	CSARATSGYTF	.	.	TRBJ1-2	TRBV20-1
TGTGCCAGTAACAGGGCGAACACCGGGGAGCTGTTTTTT	CASNRANTGELFF	few	.	TRBJ2-2	TRBV28
TGTGCCAGCAGCGGGACTAACGGGGGAAATACGCAGTATTTT	CASSGTNGGNTQYF	.	TRBD2	TRBJ2-3	TRBV28
TGTGCCAGCACGGCTCTTCAGGGGGCACGGGGTAATTCACCCCTCCACTTT	CASTALQGARGNSPLHF	.	TRBD1	TRBJ1-6	TRBV27
TGTGCCAGCAGCCCTGGGGAATTTGCAACTAATGAAAAACTGTTTTTT	CASSPGEFATNEKLFF	.	.	TRBJ1-4	TRBV7-9
TGTGCCAGCAGCCCGGGTGGGGTAAATCAGCCCCAGCATTTT	CASSPGGVNQPQHF	.	.	TRBJ1-5	TRBV6-5
TGTGCCATCAGAACCAGCAGGACAGGGGGGACTGAAGCTTTCTTT	CAIRTSRTGGTEAFF	.	TRBD1	TRBJ1-1	TRBV10-3